Sequencing of this T cell receptor (beta chain) was carried out in a study of blood T cell repertoires in COVID-19. TCRdb keeps only in-frame clones here, not all; method: immunoSEQ multiplex PCR. The sample shows 200,000 or so clones, 88% of them seen only once. Germline V gene sequence: CDR1 MNHEY, CDR2 SVGEGT. The CDR3 consists of 18 residues. The V gene end was trimmed by 2 bases and the J gene end by 4 bases; junction bases not matched to a gene: 17. Sequencing input: PBMCs or T cells enriched from blood (not recorded which). The sequence derives from a woman under 40 who had recovered from COVID-19. The rearrangement joins TRBV6-2 or TRBV6-3 to TRBJ2-7; 7 bases are shared with TRBD2. In nucleotides, the CDR3 is TGTGCCAGCAGTTACCCAACCGGTACTGGACTAGAGATGTACGAGCAGTACTTC. Its protein product is CASSYPTGTGLEMYEQYF.